The next 20 T cell receptor beta chains were all read from a single sample in a study of beta chain features in type 1 diabetes (dated by TCRdb to 2016 to 2019). Library prep was done by the immunoSEQ multiplex PCR assay. The entire amount of isolated RNA was reverse transcribed using the High Capacity cDNA Reverse Transcription Kit, so the sequenced TCRB transcripts were expressed ones. The table comes from immuneACCESS by way of TCRdb, which keeps in-frame sequences with V and J called. Part of the clones is missing from these tables; in studies checked, under half for an unresolved V gene and the rest for unknown reasons. The sample table holds 300,000 to 400,000 clones, of which 9.5% to 11% were seen once. 0.015% to 0.02% of the sample comes from the top ten. The source material was naive CD4+ T cells from blood. What this sample's cell subset or site label stands for: true naive CD4+ T cells. The receptor set was obtained from a woman in her 30s in good health.

This chain joins TRBV7-9 and TRBJ2-5, with D possibly matching TRBD2 (5 bases). Germline lookup yields CDR1 SEHNR and CDR2 FQNEAQ (reference sequence). The CDR3 contains 16 residues. V lost 0 bases and J lost 5, with 16 bases in between. DNA of the CDR3: TGTGCCAGCAGCTTAGCATTACAACTAGTCCGTGAGACCCAGTACTTC. This gives the protein CASSLALQLVRETQYF.

The chain is built from TRBV25-1 and TRBJ2-7, with TRBD1 as a possible D gene (6 bases). This CDR3 contains 13 residues. Germline V gene sequence: CDR1 MGHDK, CDR2 SYGVNS. Trimming left V 6 bases short and J 6 bases short, with 15 bases between. CDR3 residues: CASRLRGSSEQYF. The CDR3, as DNA: TGTGCCAGCAGGTTGAGGGGGAGTTCCGAGCAGTACTTC.

The chain recombines TRBV29-1 with TRBJ1-1; 9 bases are shared with TRBD1. CDR3 length: 16 residues. CDR1 is SQVTM and CDR2 is ANQGSEA in the germline V gene. V trimming: 4 bases; J trimming: 0 bases; junction bases outside the gene matches: 9. The CDR3 nucleotides read TGCAGCGTTGGAAGGACAGGGGCGAACATGAACACTGAAGCTTTCTTT. It encodes CSVGRTGANMNTEAFF.

The rearrangement links TRBV5-4 to TRBJ1-2; 9 nucleotides align to TRBD1. CDR3 length: 14 amino acids. The germline V gene has CDR1 SGHNT and CDR2 YYREEE (reference sequence). With 3 bases clipped from V and 8 bases from J, the junction kept 8 bases outside the gene matches. CDR3: CASSSSGTGLGYTF. CDR3 coding DNA: TGTGCCAGCAGCTCCTCAGGGACAGGGTTGGGCTACACCTTC.

This clone has more than one count but fewer than ten. The rearrangement links TRBV27 to TRBJ2-7; 7 positions match TRBD1. The CDR3 extends over 15 amino acids. The ends lost 6 bases at V and 2 bases at J; junction bases unmatched: 10. The germline V gene encodes CDR1 MNHEY and CDR2 SMNVEV (reference sequence). The CDR3 sequence: CASRIQGSGTYEQYF. DNA for the CDR3: TGTGCCAGCAGAATACAGGGGTCTGGGACCTACGAGCAGTACTTC.

This clone was observed a handful of times. This chain connects TRBV18 to TRBJ1-2, with D uncertain. The germline V gene has CDR1 KGHSH and CDR2 LQKENI. Trimming stripped 0 bases from V and 6 bases from J, with 5 bases between. This CDR3 region has 12 residues. The CDR3 sequence: CASSPPSNGYTF. In DNA, the CDR3 is TGTGCCAGCTCACCACCGAGTAATGGCTACACCTTC. The full variable domain, its missing parts supplied by reference TRBV18 and TRBJ1-2, is NAGVMQNPRHLVRRRGQEARLRCSPMKGHSHVYWYRQLPEEGLKFMVYLQKENIIDESGMPKERFSAEFPKEGPSILRIQQVVRGDSAAYFCASSPPSNGYTFGSGTRLTVV.

The chain recombines TRBV29-1 with TRBJ2-6, with D hard to call. The CDR3 extends over 14 amino acids. In germline, CDR1 is SQVTM, CDR2 ANQGSEA. The V end lost 4 bases, the J end lost 0 bases, and 7 bases lay between the germline ends. The CDR3 loop is CSVVLFSGANVLTF. Written as DNA, the CDR3 is TGCAGCGTTGTACTGTTCTCTGGGGCCAACGTCCTGACTTTC.

This clone was found a few times. V gene TRBV5-4 combines with J gene TRBJ1-1; 9 nucleotides line up with TRBD1. The length of the CDR3 is 13 residues. Trimming took 3 bases from V and 5 from J; bases not matched to a gene: 2. The germline CDR1 and CDR2 sequences are SGHNT and YYREEE (reference sequence). The DNA of the CDR3 is TGTGCCAGCAGCTCCGGGACAGGGACTGAAGCTTTCTTT. The encoded protein is CASSSGTGTEAFF.

V is TRBV5-1 and J is TRBJ2-1; 10 nucleotides align to TRBD2. Germline V lookup: CDR1 SGHRS, CDR2 YFSETQ. The CDR3 length is 17 residues. Trimming cost V 0 bases and J 8 bases; bases outside gene matches: 11. This chain's CDR3 is CASSLVRSAGGPDEQFF. In nucleotides, the CDR3 is TGCGCCAGCAGCTTGGTTCGGTCAGCGGGAGGGCCAGATGAGCAGTTCTTC.

This clone was detected a few times. The chain uses TRBV25-1 and TRBJ2-5; 14 nucleotides match TRBD2. The germline CDR1 and CDR2 sequences are MGHDK and SYGVNS. V was clipped by 6 bases and J by 5 bases; unmatched bases: 5. There are 15 residues in the CDR3. In DNA, the CDR3 is TGTGCCAGCAGAAGGGGACTAGCGGGAGTGGAGACCCAGTACTTC. This encodes CASRRGLAGVETQYF.

J is TRBJ2-7 and V is TRBV10-3; 7 nucleotides line up with TRBD1. The germline V gene has CDR1 ENHRY and CDR2 SYGVKD. The trim removed 0 bases at V and 3 bases at J, leaving 5 bases unmatched. The CDR3 contains 15 residues. CDR3: CAISESTGQNYEQYF. CDR3 in DNA: TGTGCCATCAGTGAGTCGACGGGACAGAACTACGAGCAGTACTTC.

This clone turned up a few times. This rearrangement joins TRBV9 to TRBJ2-7; 10 positions match TRBD2. Germline CDR1 and CDR2: SGDLS and YYNGEE. The CDR3 has 15 residues. Unmatched junction bases numbered 7, after V lost 3 bases and J lost 4 bases. Here the CDR3 reads CASSGLAGLSYEQYF. The CDR3 bases are TGTGCCAGCAGCGGACTAGCGGGCCTTTCTTACGAGCAGTACTTC.

This clone was seen more than once but under ten times. The rearrangement uses TRBV7-2 and TRBJ1-5; D is perhaps TRBD1 (5 bases). With 3 bases removed from V and 6 bases from J, the gap between germline ends came to 18 bases. The germline CDR1 and CDR2 sequences are SGHTA and FQGNSA. There are 16 residues in the CDR3. CDR3 sequence (DNA): TGTGCCAGCAGCTTGGAAACCCTGACAGTCAGTCAGCCCCAGCATTTT. It encodes CASSLETLTVSQPQHF.

This clone has a handful of counts. The chain carries TRBV21-1 and TRBJ1-4; TRBD1, as called in the table, went unchecked against the DNA. TRBV21-1 is designated a pseudogene. This CDR3 has 16 amino acids. CDR3 residues: CASSKTPPGTDEKLFF. The CDR3 DNA sequence: TGTGCCAGCAGCAAAACCCCCCCCGGGACAGATGAAAAACTGTTTTTT.

This clone was found a few times. The chain is built from TRBV5-1 and TRBJ2-1; TRBD2 matches at 11 bases. Germline values: CDR1 SGHRS, CDR2 YFSETQ. The ends lost 0 bases at V and 14 bases at J; junction bases unmatched: 10. The CDR3 is 15 amino acids. As DNA, the CDR3 is TGCGCCAGCAGCTTGGGCGGACGTAGCGGGAGGGCGGAGTTCTTC. This encodes CASSLGGRSGRAEFF.

This clone has more than one count but fewer than ten. The rearrangement links TRBV5-1 to TRBJ2-2; 8 nucleotides align to TRBD1. The CDR3 runs to 15 residues. V trimming: 0 bases; J trimming: 4 bases; junction bases outside the gene matches: 2. In germline, CDR1 is SGHRS, CDR2 YFSETQ. The CDR3 sequence: CASSLGQGATGELFF. The DNA for the CDR3 is TGCGCCAGCAGCTTGGGGCAGGGGGCCACCGGGGAGCTGTTTTTT.

V usage is TRBV30 and J usage is TRBJ1-4; possibly TRBD1 for D (6 bases). CDR1 is GTSNPN, CDR2 SVGIG, per germline (reference sequence). The CDR3 runs to 14 residues. V shed 5 bases and J shed 4 bases, with 14 bases lying between them. The CDR3 loop reads CAWGPGTINEKLFF. The CDR3, as DNA: TGTGCCTGGGGACCCGGGACAATTAATGAAAAACTGTTTTTT.

The rearrangement joins TRBV27 to TRBJ2-2, with a tentative D call TRBD1 (5 bases). The V gene's germline CDR1 is MNHEY and CDR2 SMNVEV (reference sequence). This CDR3 is 14 amino acids long. The V and J ends lost 5 bases and 2 bases respectively, with 9 bases between them. In nucleotides, the CDR3 is TGTGCCAGCAGTCGCCAGGGAAACACCGGGGAGCTGTTTTTT. It encodes CASSRQGNTGELFF.

The genes are TRBV5-6 and TRBJ2-2, with D possibly being TRBD2 (5 bases). Germline CDR1 and CDR2: SGHDT and YYEEEE. CDR3 length equals 15 residues. V was trimmed by 1 base and J by 6 bases, leaving 13 bases between them. The CDR3 DNA sequence: TGTGCCAGCAGCTTGAAGCGGAGGACGTCCGGGGAGCTGTTTTTT. As protein: CASSLKRRTSGELFF.

This clone was counted only a few times. CDR3 loop: CASSFGQGNEQYF. Here the CDR3 DNA reads TGTGCCAGCAGCTTCGGGCAGGGAAACGAGCAGTACTTC. This chain joins TRBV7-9 and TRBJ2-7; D is possibly TRBD1 (5 bases). The germline gives CDR1 SEHNR, CDR2 FQNEAQ (reference sequence). V was cut by 3 bases and J by 5 bases, with 11 bases left in between. This CDR3 comprises 13 residues.